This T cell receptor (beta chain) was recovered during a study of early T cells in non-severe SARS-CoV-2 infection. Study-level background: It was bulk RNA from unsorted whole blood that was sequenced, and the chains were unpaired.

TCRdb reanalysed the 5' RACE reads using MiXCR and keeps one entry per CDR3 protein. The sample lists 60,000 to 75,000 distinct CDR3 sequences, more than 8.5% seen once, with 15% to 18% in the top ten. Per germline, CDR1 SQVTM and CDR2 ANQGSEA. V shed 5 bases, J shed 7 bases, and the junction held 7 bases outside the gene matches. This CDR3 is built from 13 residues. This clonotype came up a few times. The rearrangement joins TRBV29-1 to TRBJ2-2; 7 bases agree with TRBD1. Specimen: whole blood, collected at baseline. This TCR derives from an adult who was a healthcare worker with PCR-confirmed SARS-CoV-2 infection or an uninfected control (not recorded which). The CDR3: CSVLKGGSGELFF. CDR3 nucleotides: TGCAGCGTTTTGAAAGGGGGCAGCGGGGAGCTGTTTTTT.